This T cell receptor (beta chain) was sequenced in a study of control samples from healthy donors and cancer patients. This clone has just a few counts. CDR3 length equals 14 residues. Trimming removed 2 bases from V and 4 bases from J, with 11 bases in between. Germline values: CDR1 MNHEY, CDR2 SVGAGI. Assay used: immunoSEQ multiplex PCR; TCRdb lists only in-frame clones, some missing. The sample holds about 20,000 clones, approximately 91% seen once. The gene calls are TRBV6-5 and TRBJ2-5; no reliable D call. This clonotype was obtained from a man aged 55 to 70 with head and neck cancer. Sequencing input: PBMCs. The CDR3 loop is CASSYRARVETQYF. In nucleotides, the CDR3 is TGTGCCAGCAGTTACAGGGCCCGGGTAGAGACCCAGTACTTC.